The T cell receptor beta chain described here comes from a study of shared clonotypes between healthy human individuals. For the study at large: Used for every donor were three CD4 naive, three CD4 memory, two CD8 naive and one CD8 memory plate.

CD45RA-negative memory and CD45RA+ naive subsets were split from the CD4+ cells. Using immunoSEQ multiplex PCR, the repertoire was profiled, and TCRdb retains in-frame clones only, with some absent. Of approximately 2,300,000 clones in the sample, less than 95% were seen once. About this clone itself: Its cognate antigen is unknown.

Looked up from germline, CDR1 is LNHNV and CDR2 is YYDKDF (reference sequence). The CDR3 covers 15 residues. Trimming took 3 bases from V and 0 from J, leaving 9 bases between them. General study points: Shared clonotypes across all four donors exceeded non-shared ones in generation probability. Shared across several donors were around 5% of the naive CD4 clonotypes.

Sequenced input: naive CD4+ T cells from PBMCs. Subset of the sample: CD45RA+ positively selected. The rearrangement links TRBV15 to TRBJ1-3, with D unclear. The clonotype originates from a man aged 18 to 35 in good health. Some clones in this sample may be carry-over from other donors' samples. Written as DNA, the CDR3 is TGTGCCACCAGCAGGACCGGTGACTCTGGAAACACCATATATTTT. Translating gives CATSRTGDSGNTIYF.